The clone carrying this T cell receptor beta chain was detected a few times. Antigen: not known. The CDR3 has 14 residues. Looked up from germline, CDR1 is SGHVS and CDR2 is FQNEAQ. Trimming stripped 5 bases from V and 6 bases from J, with 16 bases between. The source of the sample is a study of T-cell memory formation after mild COVID-19. Study background: TCR clusters mostly belonged to single donors. Overall study results and limits: Clones which contracted sat mainly in CM and EM if CD4+, and in EMRA if CD8+. The study found balanced CD4/CD8 in clones contracting day 15 to 85 and a CD4+ lean in later expanders.

The TCR alpha and TCR beta cDNA libraries, bearing sample barcodes and UMIs, were generated by 5'RACE using constant-segment primers. TCRdb re-derived calls from the 5' RACE reads in MiXCR, one entry per CDR3 protein. The sample contains about 200,000 distinct CDR3 sequences, 9.5% of which appear only once. The genes are TRBV7-8 and TRBJ1-2; D call uncertain. This TCR derives from a man aged 18 to 30 who had mild COVID-19 (a few samples of this study predate the infection). Cell type and time point are not known. The source material was PBMCs or a T cell subset sorted from them (not recorded which). The CDR3 coding sequence is TGTGCCAGCAGCCCCGCGCGTGGACGCGATGGCTACACCTTC. This gives the protein CASSPARGRDGYTF.